This TCR beta chain is drawn from a study of blood T cell repertoires in COVID-19. Study information: The analysed material was cDNA or gDNA that came from T cells, B-cell-depleted T cells, or PBMCs.

The length of the CDR3 is 16 residues. The V and J ends lost 1 base and 4 bases, in that order; junction bases with no gene match: 7. The germline V gene encodes CDR1 MNHEY and CDR2 SMNVEV (reference sequence). This clone was counted a single time. Original processing notes: Reference gene primer amplification gave estimated nucleated cell counts. Clones were sequenced by immunoSEQ multiplex PCR, and TCRdb holds only the in-frame ones, with some missing. Clone size and the V and J calls come from that table; the DNA yielded D and trimming. The sample lists 95,000 to 150,000 clones; 80% were seen once.

The sequencing input was peripheral blood. V and J are TRBV27 and TRBJ2-7, with 10 bases that match TRBD2. This receptor was taken from a man aged 55 to 70 with active or convalescent COVID-19. This chain's CDR3 is CASSLYPAGGPYEQYF. The CDR3 DNA follows: TGTGCCAGCAGTTTATATCCAGCGGGAGGGCCTTACGAGCAGTACTTC.